One sample yielded the 30 T cell receptor beta chains listed below, sequenced in a study of blood T cell dynamics during melanoma immunotherapy. The protocol was immunoSEQ multiplex PCR, while the TCRdb copy is restricted to in-frame clones and leaves out a portion. Found here are approximately 29,000 clones, 80% to 85% of them singletons; the top ten hold about 9.3%. Time point noted: week 3, after first cycle of checkpoint inhibitor. The sample was blood, taken from a patient treated with checkpoint blockade. These receptors all stem from a human donor with melanoma.

V and J are TRBV5-1 and TRBJ1-1; 7 positions match TRBD1. The CDR3 totals 15 residues. The V gene end was trimmed by 6 bases and the J gene end by 0 bases; junction bases not matched to a gene: 8. In germline, CDR1 is SGHRS, CDR2 YFSETQ. CDR3 sequence reads: CASNKEGGMNTEAFF. For the CDR3, the DNA is TGCGCCAGCAACAAAGAAGGGGGCATGAACACTGAAGCTTTCTTT.

J is TRBJ2-1 and V is TRBV28, with 10 bases identical to TRBD2. This CDR3 region has 16 residues. J gave up 12 bases and V 1 base, and 12 bases lay outside the gene matches. The germline gives CDR1 MDHEN, CDR2 SYDVKM. The CDR3 sequence is CASSLFASGSLRGQFF. In DNA, the CDR3 is TGTGCCAGCAGTTTATTCGCTAGCGGGAGCCTGAGGGGGCAGTTCTTC.

The gene calls are TRBV15 and TRBJ1-3; D remains ambiguous. Trimming cost V 1 base and J 0 bases, with 10 bases left between them. Looked up from germline, CDR1 is LNHNV and CDR2 is YYDKDF (reference sequence). The CDR3 contains 16 residues. The CDR3 reads CATSRGNRNSGNTIYF. As DNA, the CDR3 is TGTGCCACCAGCAGAGGAAACCGGAACTCTGGAAACACCATATATTTT.

The chain recombines TRBV6-4 with TRBJ2-3; 7 nucleotides line up with TRBD2. V was clipped by 3 bases and J by 1 base; unmatched bases: 4. Per the germline V gene, CDR1 is MRHNA and CDR2 is SNTAGT. CDR3 length equals 15 residues. The CDR3 DNA sequence: TGTGCCAGCAGTGATGCGGGAGTAGGCACAGATACGCAGTATTTT. As protein: CASSDAGVGTDTQYF.

This clone was seen a few times. The V gene is TRBV27, the J gene TRBJ1-5, with 8 positions matching TRBD1. Germline V gene sequence: CDR1 MNHEY, CDR2 SMNVEV (reference sequence). CDR3 length: 15 residues. The J segment lost 3 bases and the V segment lost 0 bases, leaving 1 base of the junction unmatched. DNA of the CDR3: TGTGCCAGCAGTTTATCTCAGGGGGCCAATCAGCCCCAGCATTTT. Translating it yields CASSLSQGANQPQHF.

The chain joins TRBV19 to TRBJ2-2, with a weak D call TRBD2 (5 bases). CDR1 is LNHDA and CDR2 is SQIVND in the germline V gene (reference sequence). The CDR3 length is 15 residues. V lost 4 bases and J 4 bases, leaving 13 bases between the germline ends. CDR3 loop: CASSTAWETTGELFF. CDR3 DNA sequence: TGTGCCAGTAGTACCGCGTGGGAGACCACCGGGGAGCTGTTTTTT.

As concerns this clone: Mismatch with germline at one junction end may stem from a read error. This sequence joins TRBV7-7 and TRBJ2-5, with a possible D match to TRBD1 (5 bases). The CDR3 has 16 residues. The germline gives CDR1 SSHAT, CDR2 FNYEAQ (reference sequence). Here the CDR3 DNA reads TGTGCTAGCAGCCCCCAGTCGACAGAAAGTCAAGAGACCCAGTACTTC. Its protein is CASSPQSTESQETQYF.

The rearrangement uses TRBV19 and TRBJ1-1; D gene ambiguous. The CDR3 is 14 residues long. Germline V gene lookup returns CDR1 LNHDA and CDR2 SQIVND (reference sequence). V was pared by 2 bases and J by 1 base, with 8 bases between. CDR3 loop: CASSIIAGNTEAFF. CDR3 DNA sequence: TGTGCCAGTAGTATAATAGCAGGGAACACTGAAGCTTTCTTT.

The chain recombines TRBV4-1 with TRBJ1-6; 7 nucleotides align to TRBD1. CDR3 length equals 17 residues. V shed 0 bases and J 3 bases; nucleotides not matched to a gene: 5. CDR1 is MGHRA and CDR2 is YSYEKL in the germline V gene. CDR3 sequence: CASSQDSGQNYNSPLHF. CDR3 nucleotide sequence: TGCGCCAGCAGCCAAGATTCGGGACAGAACTATAATTCACCCCTCCACTTT.

This clone was seen once. The CDR3 nucleotides are TGTGCCAGCAGCTTGAGGACTAGCGGGAGTAATGACATTCAGTACTTC. Protein product: CASSLRTSGSNDIQYF. The gene calls are TRBV5-6 and TRBJ2-4, with 13 bases that match TRBD2. From germline, CDR1 is SGHDT and CDR2 YYEEEE. The V and J ends lost 1 base and 8 bases, in that order; junction bases with no gene match: 6. The length of the CDR3 is 16 residues. Filled out from reference TRBV5-6 and TRBJ2-4, the complete variable domain reads DAGVTQSPTHLIKTRGQQVTLRCSPKSGHDTVSWYQQALGQGPQFIFQYYEEEERQRGNFPDRFSGHQFPNYSSELNVNALLLGDSALYLCASSLRTSGSNDIQYFGAGTRLSVL.

The V call is TRBV5-1, the J call TRBJ2-3; D not certain. Trimming shortened V by 3 bases and J by 2 bases, and 4 bases separated the two germline ends. Germline V lookup: CDR1 SGHRS, CDR2 YFSETQ. This CDR3 contains 12 residues. CDR3 DNA sequence: TGCGCCAGCAGCTACCACACAGATACGCAGTATTTT. Translated, it gives CASSYHTDTQYF.

Remarks on this clone: At the DNA level, this CDR3 is encoded by other sequences in the same sample as well. The chain is built from TRBV29-1 and TRBJ2-7; D is unresolved. Trimming stripped 2 bases from V and 0 bases from J, with 5 bases between. Germline values: CDR1 SQVTM, CDR2 ANQGSEA. CDR3 length: 12 amino acids. The CDR3 sequence: CSVETDSYEQYF. The CDR3 DNA reads as TGCAGCGTTGAAACAGACTCCTACGAGCAGTACTTC.

This clone has just one count. This chain connects TRBV6-1 to TRBJ1-3; D gene ambiguous. Germline V gene data show CDR1 as MNHNS and CDR2 as SASEGT. The CDR3 covers 16 residues. V dropped 4 bases and J dropped 4 bases, with 17 bases sitting between them. The CDR3 sequence: CASSVTQPPRGNTIYF. The CDR3 nucleotides are TGTGCCAGCAGTGTAACCCAGCCTCCGCGGGGAAACACCATATATTTT.

The chain carries TRBV5-5 and TRBJ1-5; 8 nucleotides align to TRBD1. Per the germline V gene, CDR1 is SGHKS and CDR2 is YYEKEE (reference sequence). This CDR3 has 16 residues. J was trimmed by 7 bases and V by 3 bases; bases with no gene match: 12. The CDR3 region is CASSSRTTGGGQPQHF. The DNA for the CDR3 is TGTGCCAGCAGCTCCCGAACCACAGGGGGAGGACAGCCCCAGCATTTT.

The chain uses TRBV9 and TRBJ1-1, with D maybe TRBD1 (5 bases). The length of the CDR3 is 15 residues. Germline V CDR1 and CDR2: SGDLS, YYNGEE. The ends were cut back, 4 bases at V and 3 bases at J, with 16 bases in the middle. CDR3 loop: CASSLGTRGDTEAFF. As DNA, the CDR3 is TGTGCCAGCAGCCTAGGGACTCGAGGGGACACTGAAGCTTTCTTT.

In DNA, the CDR3 is TGTGCCAGCAGCCCGGGACCTATCACAGATACGCAGTATTTT. As protein: CASSPGPITDTQYF. V and J are TRBV9 and TRBJ2-3; D could derive from TRBD1 or TRBD2 (5 bases each). CDR3 length equals 14 residues. V dropped 4 bases and J dropped 2 bases, with 11 bases sitting between them. Germline assignment: CDR1 SGDLS and CDR2 YYNGEE.

The CDR3 DNA reads TGCGCCAGCAGCGCGGACAGGAACACTGAAGCTTTCTTT. Encoded protein: CASSADRNTEAFF. The chain is built from TRBV5-1 and TRBJ1-1, with D possibly matching TRBD1 (6 bases). Trimming cost V 4 bases and J 1 base, with 8 bases left between them. This CDR3 contains 13 residues. Germline V lookup: CDR1 SGHRS, CDR2 YFSETQ.

The genes are TRBV9 and TRBJ2-5; a possible D gene is TRBD2 (7 bases). Deletions cut 0 bases from V and 2 bases from J, with 14 bases between. This CDR3 is built from 16 residues. In germline, CDR1 is SGDLS, CDR2 YYNGEE. The CDR3 region is CASSVGLRGPQETQYF. The CDR3 DNA follows: TGTGCCAGCAGCGTAGGATTGCGGGGGCCTCAAGAGACCCAGTACTTC.

The V and J genes are TRBV5-1 and TRBJ1-3; 7 bases are shared with TRBD1. CDR1 and CDR2 from the germline V gene are SGHRS and YFSETQ. With V trimmed by 4 bases and J by 5 bases, 24 bases remained unmatched. The CDR3 contains 20 residues. For the CDR3, the DNA is TGCGCCAGCAGCCCAAAAGCGGGGACCGCAGGGGGGACCGAGAGAAACACCATATATTTT. Encoded protein: CASSPKAGTAGGTERNTIYF.

The chain employs TRBV7-8 and TRBJ1-1; the D is unclear. The CDR3 is made up of 13 amino acids. V dropped 5 bases and J dropped 3 bases, with 10 bases sitting between them. Germline values: CDR1 SGHVS, CDR2 FQNEAQ. The CDR3 protein is CASSPRTDTEAFF. In DNA form, the CDR3 reads TGTGCCAGCAGCCCGCGGACGGACACTGAAGCTTTCTTT.

The rearrangement uses TRBV9 and TRBJ2-1; no clear D. V shed 4 bases and J shed 5 bases, with 10 bases lying between them. The CDR3 contains 13 residues. Germline V CDR1 and CDR2: SGDLS, YYNGEE. CDR3 nucleotides: TGTGCCAGCAGCTTACGGATTAACAATGAGCAGTTCTTC. This encodes CASSLRINNEQFF.

This chain uses TRBV28 with TRBJ1-2, with TRBD1 matching 8 bases. This CDR3 region has 15 residues. In germline, CDR1 is MDHEN, CDR2 SYDVKM. With V trimmed by 5 bases and J by 5 bases, 10 bases remained unmatched. This CDR3 reads CASSQRGRTGYGYTF. The CDR3 DNA reads as TGTGCCAGCAGTCAACGGGGCCGGACAGGGTATGGCTACACCTTC.

The chain employs TRBV5-1 and TRBJ2-5, with 8 bases lining up with TRBD1. The CDR3 totals 14 residues. The V gene's germline CDR1 is SGHRS and CDR2 YFSETQ. V lost 4 bases, J lost 5 bases, and 7 bases stayed unmatched. CDR3 protein: CASSEGQGGETQYF. The CDR3 bases are TGCGCCAGCAGCGAAGGACAGGGTGGGGAGACCCAGTACTTC.

CDR3 nucleotides: TGTGCCAGCTCTAGGGGCCAGCCCGGGGAGCTGTTTTTT. This sequence encodes CASSRGQPGELFF. The chain couples TRBV6-5 to TRBJ2-2; maybe TRBD1 (5 bases). Germline loops: CDR1 MNHEY, CDR2 SVGAGI. This CDR3 contains 13 residues. Trimming shortened V by 8 bases and J by 6 bases, and 13 bases separated the two germline ends.

The genes are TRBV27 and TRBJ2-3; 7 bases are a match to TRBD2. This CDR3 is built from 11 residues. CDR1 and CDR2 (germline): MNHEY, SMNVEV (reference sequence). Trimming removed 6 bases from V and 14 bases from J; junction bases left unmatched: 8. CDR3 residues: CASSGGIEWYF. The CDR3 coding sequence is TGTGCCAGCAGCGGGGGGATAGAGTGGTATTTT.

The chain links TRBV5-1 to TRBJ2-1, with TRBD1 matching 7 bases. Trimming took 4 bases from V and 8 from J; bases not matched to a gene: 6. The germline gives CDR1 SGHRS, CDR2 YFSETQ. The CDR3 length is 13 residues. The CDR3 loop is CASSLGQADEQFF. As DNA, the CDR3 is TGCGCCAGCAGCCTCGGACAGGCCGATGAGCAGTTCTTC.

The V and J genes are TRBV20-1 and TRBJ2-1; a possible D gene is TRBD2 (5 bases). Germline V gives CDR1 DFQATT, CDR2 SNEGSKA (reference sequence). There are 11 residues in the CDR3. The CDR3 loop is CSQLVFDEQFF. CDR3 bases: TGCAGCCAACTAGTTTTCGATGAGCAGTTCTTC.

J is TRBJ2-3 and V is TRBV27, with unresolved D. From germline, CDR1 is MNHEY and CDR2 SMNVEV (reference sequence). V was shortened by 2 bases and J by 3 bases, with 6 bases between the two germline ends. This CDR3 has 13 residues. The CDR3 sequence is CASSLVRTDTQYF. CDR3 in DNA: TGTGCCAGCAGTTTAGTACGTACAGATACGCAGTATTTT.

V usage is TRBV28 and J usage is TRBJ2-7, with D perhaps matching TRBD1 (6 bases). Germline V lookup: CDR1 MDHEN, CDR2 SYDVKM. Trimming left V 5 bases short and J 3 bases short, with 11 bases between. The CDR3 is 13 amino acids. The CDR3 is CASSGQFLYEQYF. CDR3 bases: TGTGCCAGCAGTGGACAGTTCCTCTACGAGCAGTACTTC.

The rearrangement uses TRBV28 and TRBJ2-3, with D maybe TRBD1 (6 bases). V lost 5 bases and J 9 bases, leaving 12 bases between the germline ends. Germline-derived CDR1 and CDR2 are MDHEN and SYDVKM. This CDR3 contains 12 residues. CDR3 DNA: TGTGCCAGCAGTATTACAGGGTACACGCAGTATTTT. Amino acid sequence: CASSITGYTQYF.